Presented here are 28 T cell receptor beta chains from one specimen sequenced in a study of graft-versus-host responses after intestinal transplantation. Sequencing was performed with immunoSEQ multiplex PCR; in TCRdb, only in-frame clones are kept and a portion is missing. This sample yields over 60,000 clones, of which roughly 92% are seen a single time; around 6.7% belongs to the top ten. This specimen was bone marrow, taken 700 to 850 days after intestinal transplantation. All receptors derive from a human patient who received an intestinal transplant, so some T cells may come from the graft donor.

The V call is TRBV28, the J call TRBJ2-1; 8 positions agree with TRBD2. Germline lookup yields CDR1 MDHEN and CDR2 SYDVKM. The V gene end was trimmed by 3 bases and the J gene end by 5 bases; junction bases not matched to a gene: 6. CDR3 size: 15 residues. CDR3 DNA sequence: TGTGCCAGCAGTTTCGGGGGAGCGGGGGACAATGAGCAGTTCTTC. Its protein product is CASSFGGAGDNEQFF.

This rearrangement joins TRBV4-1 to TRBJ1-1; no firm D call. There are 15 residues in the CDR3. Germline values: CDR1 MGHRA, CDR2 YSYEKL. Trimming took off 0 bases at V and 1 base at J, with 9 bases between the two ends. The CDR3 is CASSQDQAGNTEAFF. CDR3 nucleotide sequence: TGCGCCAGCAGCCAAGATCAGGCGGGGAACACTGAAGCTTTCTTT.

This chain links TRBV5-4 with TRBJ2-5, with 10 positions matching TRBD2. This CDR3 contains 16 residues. The ends lost 1 base at V and 5 bases at J; junction bases unmatched: 8. Germline loops: CDR1 SGHNT, CDR2 YYREEE (reference sequence). CDR3 coding DNA: TGTGCCAGCAGCTTGTTTCCAGCGGGAGGGCTGGAGACCCAGTACTTC. Its translation: CASSLFPAGGLETQYF.

This chain links TRBV2 with TRBJ2-3; D ambiguous. CDR1 is SNHLY and CDR2 is FYNNEI in the germline V gene. The CDR3 is made up of 14 amino acids. Trimming left V 3 bases short and J 0 bases short, with 7 bases between. CDR3 nucleotides: TGTGCCAGCAGTGATCCCAGTAGCACAGATACGCAGTATTTT. Translation: CASSDPSSTDTQYF.

The chain couples TRBV19 to TRBJ1-3, with unresolved D. This CDR3 contains 16 residues. Trimming pared 6 bases from V and 0 bases from J, leaving 15 bases between. The germline V gene has CDR1 LNHDA and CDR2 SQIVND (reference sequence). CDR3 in amino acids: CASRTQEALSGNTIYF. CDR3 bases: TGTGCCAGTAGAACCCAGGAGGCCCTCTCTGGAAACACCATATATTTT.

The chain is built from TRBV28 and TRBJ2-5; 13 positions match TRBD2. There are 17 residues in the CDR3. The germline V gene encodes CDR1 MDHEN and CDR2 SYDVKM. The J segment lost 5 bases and the V segment lost 5 bases, leaving 11 bases of the junction unmatched. The CDR3 sequence: CASSPLGLAGDGETQYF. The CDR3, as DNA: TGTGCCAGCAGTCCCCTTGGACTAGCGGGAGACGGTGAGACCCAGTACTTC.

The chain couples TRBV28 to TRBJ2-6; D not certain. V shed 3 bases and J shed 2 bases, with 8 bases lying between them. CDR1 and CDR2 (germline): MDHEN, SYDVKM. The length of the CDR3 is 15 residues. The CDR3 loop is CASSFSLPGANVLTF. In DNA form, the CDR3 reads TGTGCCAGCAGTTTTTCTCTCCCTGGGGCCAACGTCCTGACTTTC.

With respect to this clone: Other DNA sequences of this sample code for an identical CDR3. For the CDR3, the DNA is TGTGCCAGCTCACCACAGGGGAACACTGAAGCTTTCTTT. Its translation is CASSPQGNTEAFF. The chain couples TRBV18 to TRBJ1-1; no clear D. Germline V CDR1 and CDR2: KGHSH, LQKENI. This CDR3 region has 13 residues. V dropped 1 base and J dropped 1 base, with 4 bases sitting between them.

This chain uses TRBV6-6 with TRBJ2-4, with 10 bases identical to TRBD1. The junction had 4 bases not matched to a gene; V was cut back by 5 bases and J by 6 bases. Germline assignment: CDR1 MNHNY and CDR2 SVGAGI (reference sequence). The CDR3 contains 14 residues. The CDR3 sequence: CASSRDRGVNIQYF. The CDR3 coding sequence is TGTGCCAGCAGTAGGGACAGGGGAGTAAACATTCAGTACTTC.

Here the CDR3 reads CASSPSEGRADTQYF. The CDR3 DNA follows: TGTGCCAGCAGTCCTAGCGAAGGTCGGGCAGATACGCAGTATTTT. The chain joins TRBV11-2 to TRBJ2-3; D may be TRBD2 (6 bases). This CDR3 is built from 15 residues. Per germline, CDR1 SGHAT and CDR2 FQNNGV. V was pared by 6 bases and J by 4 bases, with 17 bases between.

The chain has TRBV28 and TRBJ1-2; D is possibly TRBD1 (6 bases). The CDR3 is made up of 17 amino acids. The germline gives CDR1 MDHEN, CDR2 SYDVKM. Trimming removed 6 bases from V and 2 bases from J, with 22 bases in between. CDR3: CASRGAVRGTLNYGYTF. CDR3 bases: TGTGCCAGCAGGGGGGCGGTGAGGGGGACTCTAAACTATGGCTACACCTTC.

This clone showed up just once. V is TRBV29-1 and J is TRBJ2-2, with 8 bases that match TRBD1. Germline values: CDR1 SQVTM, CDR2 ANQGSEA. Unmatched junction bases numbered 9, after V lost 6 bases and J lost 6 bases. This CDR3 is 14 amino acids long. The CDR3 coding sequence is TGCAGCGTACCCGGACAGGGACCGGCCGGGGAGCTGTTTTTT. Translating gives CSVPGQGPAGELFF.

This clone was picked up one time. This rearrangement joins TRBV5-1 to TRBJ2-3; 9 bases fit TRBD1. Germline assignment: CDR1 SGHRS and CDR2 YFSETQ. This CDR3 is built from 15 residues. The trim removed 7 bases at V and 5 bases at J, leaving 11 bases unmatched. In DNA form, the CDR3 reads TGCGCCAGCGGGGGCACAGGGGGCATCATAGATACGCAGTATTTT. Its translation is CASGGTGGIIDTQYF.

This chain connects TRBV4-1 to TRBJ2-1; D is unresolved. There are 12 residues in the CDR3. Germline CDR1 MGHRA, CDR2 YSYEKL. V was clipped by 2 bases and J by 9 bases, with 8 bases between them. The CDR3 DNA reads TGCGCCAGCAGCCAATATCTGGGTGAGCAGTTCTTC. Residues: CASSQYLGEQFF.

The chain has TRBV13 and TRBJ1-4, with D unresolved. The V end was cut by 2 bases, the J end by 4 bases, with 8 bases between. The CDR3 extends over 14 amino acids. The germline gives CDR1 PRHDT, CDR2 FYEKMQ (reference sequence). The chain's CDR3 is CASSLRENNEKLFF. The DNA for the CDR3 is TGTGCCAGCAGCTTAAGAGAGAATAATGAAAAACTGTTTTTT.

Comment on this clone: An end of the junction does not agree with germline; a read error may underlie this. V and J are TRBV11-3 and TRBJ2-1, with 10 bases identical to TRBD2. Germline V gene lookup returns CDR1 SGHNT and CDR2 YENEEA. The CDR3 is 15 amino acids. This chain's CDR3 is CASSLETSGKNEQFF. In DNA, the CDR3 is TGTGCCAGCAGCCTAGAAACTAGCGGGAAAAATGAGCAGTTCTTC. Together with reference TRBV11-3 and TRBJ2-1, the CDR3 gives the full variable domain: EAGVVQSPRYKIIEKKQPVAFWCNPISGHNTLYWYLQNLGQGPELLIRYENEEAVDDSQLPKDRFSAERLKGVDSTLKIQPAELGDSAVYLCASSLETSGKNEQFFGPGTRLTVL.

The chain links TRBV7-6 to TRBJ2-7; 7 bases line up with TRBD1. CDR1 is SGHVS and CDR2 is FNYEAQ in the germline V gene. Trimming cost V 3 bases and J 2 bases; bases outside gene matches: 4. This CDR3 has 14 residues. CDR3 nucleotide sequence: TGTGCCAGCAGCTTCGGGACAGATACCTACGAGCAGTACTTC. Protein: CASSFGTDTYEQYF.

The gene calls are TRBV7-9 and TRBJ2-1, with 10 bases lining up with TRBD2. The CDR3 has 15 residues. Germline values: CDR1 SEHNR, CDR2 FQNEAQ (reference sequence). Trimming took 4 bases from V and 3 from J; bases not matched to a gene: 3. This CDR3 reads CASSYRTSGYNEQFF. As DNA, the CDR3 is TGTGCCAGCAGCTACCGGACTAGCGGCTACAATGAGCAGTTCTTC.

This clone has just one count. This sequence joins TRBV27 and TRBJ1-1, with 7 bases fitting TRBD1. J lost 6 bases, V lost 5 bases, and 18 bases had no gene match. Germline lookup yields CDR1 MNHEY and CDR2 SMNVEV (reference sequence). CDR3 size: 17 residues. CDR3 sequence (DNA): TGTGCCAGCAGTGCCAGGGGGGGGTGGCCAGGGAGCCCTGAAGCTTTCTTT. Translation: CASSARGGWPGSPEAFF.

V and J are TRBV14 and TRBJ2-5; TRBD1 or TRBD2 may be the D gene (6 bases each). There are 16 residues in the CDR3. Germline lookup yields CDR1 SGHDN and CDR2 FVKESK. V was cut by 1 base and J by 5 bases, with 17 bases left in between. The CDR3 bases are TGTGCCAGCAGCCAAGTTTCCCGGGGGCCAGGGGAGACCCAGTACTTC. Amino acid sequence: CASSQVSRGPGETQYF.

The gene calls are TRBV14 and TRBJ2-1; 9 positions agree with TRBD2. V shed 0 bases and J 8 bases; nucleotides not matched to a gene: 11. The germline gives CDR1 SGHDN, CDR2 FVKESK. The CDR3 spans 17 residues. This CDR3 reads CASSQDRSGRRRDEQFF. DNA of the CDR3: TGTGCCAGCAGCCAAGACAGGAGCGGGAGGCGAAGGGATGAGCAGTTCTTC.

V and J are TRBV5-5 and TRBJ2-3, with unresolved D. V gave up 0 bases and J gave up 2 bases, with 10 bases separating them. CDR1 is SGHKS, CDR2 YYEKEE, per germline (reference sequence). The CDR3 consists of 15 residues. The CDR3 DNA follows: TGTGCCAGCAGCTTGGATTGGATACACACAGATACGCAGTATTTT. Its translation: CASSLDWIHTDTQYF.

The genes are TRBV2 and TRBJ2-7; D ambiguous. The CDR3 has 14 residues. V was cut by 3 bases and J by 2 bases, with 11 bases left in between. Germline CDR1 is SNHLY and CDR2 is FYNNEI. Written as DNA, the CDR3 is TGTGCCAGCAGTGATAAGCTGGGTCCCTACGAGCAGTACTTC. Its translation is CASSDKLGPYEQYF.

The chain joins TRBV9 to TRBJ1-4, with D perhaps TRBD1 (5 bases). This CDR3 has 15 amino acids. CDR1 is SGDLS and CDR2 is YYNGEE in the germline V gene. V lost 4 bases and J lost 5, with 15 bases in between. In DNA, the CDR3 is TGTGCCAGCAGCACAGGACGGGCAGAGAATGAAAAACTGTTTTTT. As protein: CASSTGRAENEKLFF.

The table lists this clone with a count of one. The J gene is TRBJ2-3, the V gene TRBV29-1, with TRBD2 identical over 8 bases. CDR3 length: 14 residues. Germline assignment: CDR1 SQVTM and CDR2 ANQGSEA. The V segment lost 4 bases and the J segment 5 bases; nucleotides outside the gene matches: 8. CDR3 in DNA: TGCAGCGTTGCTTCCGGGGGGGGGCGAGATACGCAGTATTTT. This gives the protein CSVASGGGRDTQYF.

The chain employs TRBV5-1 and TRBJ2-1, with D unresolved. The V and J ends lost 4 bases and 6 bases respectively, with 14 bases between them. This CDR3 region has 14 residues. Germline values: CDR1 SGHRS, CDR2 YFSETQ. CDR3 nucleotide sequence: TGCGCCAGCAGCGAGACGGACGGCCTCAATGAGCAGTTCTTC. This translates into CASSETDGLNEQFF.

The CDR3 loop is CASIQRTLTGELFF. The CDR3 nucleotides are TGTGCCAGCATCCAGAGGACGCTCACCGGGGAGCTGTTTTTT. V usage is TRBV2 and J usage is TRBJ2-2, with unresolved D. V lost 7 bases, J lost 4 bases, and 13 bases lay in between. Germline values: CDR1 SNHLY, CDR2 FYNNEI. The CDR3 runs to 14 residues.

The gene calls are TRBV6-5 and TRBJ2-6; D remains unclear. CDR3 length: 14 amino acids. With 2 bases removed from V and 0 bases from J, the gap between germline ends came to 2 bases. Germline V gives CDR1 MNHEY, CDR2 SVGAGI. The CDR3 region has the DNA TGTGCCAGCAGTTACAGCTCTGGGGCCAACGTCCTGACTTTC. It translates to CASSYSSGANVLTF.